This entry is about one TCR beta chain. MiXCR was run by TCRdb on the PCR reads, yielding one entry per CDR3 protein. The table records 2,700 or so distinct CDR3 sequences, 40% to 50% of them present only once. This specimen comes from a study of immune characterization of retroperitoneal liposarcoma. Germline V CDR1 and CDR2: MNHNS, SASEGT. This CDR3 spans 16 amino acids. Trimming removed 2 bases from V and 2 bases from J; junction bases left unmatched: 6. This chain connects TRBV6-1 to TRBJ2-5, with 9 bases matching TRBD2. Sequencing input: tumor tissue. The receptor comes from a male donor with retroperitoneal liposarcoma. The CDR3 reads CASSEWASGTQETQYF. The CDR3 DNA sequence: TGTGCCAGCAGTGAATGGGCTAGCGGGACACAAGAGACCCAGTACTTC.